The next 11 T cell receptor beta chains were all read from a single sample in a study of monozygotic twins with inflammatory bowel disease. TCRdb re-called the 5' RACE reads; every CDR3 protein appears as one record, without DNA. This repertoire includes around 450,000 distinct CDR3 sequences. Sequencing input: blood. The receptors originated from a human donor with ulcerative colitis or Crohn's disease, or a healthy co-twin of an affected twin (not recorded which).

This sequence joins TRBV20-1 and TRBJ2-3; the TRBD2 assignment by TCRdb is unverifiable without DNA. Germline CDR1 and CDR2: DFQATT and SNEGSKA (reference sequence). The CDR3 totals 15 residues. The CDR3: CSALGTSEYTDTQYF.

The chain has TRBV15 and TRBJ2-7; TCRdb gives TRBD1 as the D gene, but with no DNA this cannot be confirmed. The CDR3 consists of 16 residues. The germline gives CDR1 LNHNV, CDR2 YYDKDF (reference sequence). The CDR3 loop reads CATSVSAGTDFYEQYF. Full variable domain (rest looked up from reference TRBV15 and TRBJ2-7): DAMVIQNPRYQVTQFGKPVTLSCSQTLNHNVMYWYQQKSSQAPKLLFHYYDKDFNNEADTPDNFQSRRPNTSFCFLDIRSPGLGDTAMYLCATSVSAGTDFYEQYFGPGTRLTVT.

The chain links TRBV6-6 to TRBJ2-5. This CDR3 contains 11 residues. Germline-derived CDR1 and CDR2 are MNHNY and SVGAGI (reference sequence). This CDR3 reads CASSLTQTQYF.

The chain uses TRBV6-1 and TRBJ1-2; TCRdb indicates TRBD1, and absent DNA this call remains unverified. The CDR3 runs to 15 residues. Germline CDR1 and CDR2: MNHNS and SASEGT. The CDR3 is CASSEIGGRGDGYTF.

The chain carries TRBV10-2 and TRBJ1-1; TCRdb reports TRBD1, a call that lacks DNA to check it against. Germline CDR1 and CDR2: WSHSY and SAAADI. The CDR3 covers 17 residues. CDR3 protein: CASSDKRTGRGDTEAFF.

This chain joins TRBV5-1 and TRBJ2-2; with no DNA, the TCRdb D assignment of TRBD1 cannot be verified. The CDR3 runs to 15 residues. Germline V lookup: CDR1 SGHRS, CDR2 YFSETQ. The chain's CDR3 is CASSLDPGETGELFF.

The J gene is TRBJ2-7, the V gene TRBV6-5; the D gene TCRdb calls, TRBD2, cannot be checked with no DNA. Germline-derived CDR1 and CDR2 are MNHEY and SVGAGI. The CDR3 runs to 15 residues. CDR3 loop: CASSYDYLSSYEQYF.

This rearrangement joins TRBV5-6 to TRBJ2-7. The CDR3 covers 14 residues. CDR1 and CDR2 (germline): SGHDT, YYEEEE. The chain's CDR3 is CASSLPGVLYEQYF. The whole variable domain, filled in from reference TRBV5-6 and TRBJ2-7, reads DAGVTQSPTHLIKTRGQQVTLRCSPKSGHDTVSWYQQALGQGPQFIFQYYEEEERQRGNFPDRFSGHQFPNYSSELNVNALLLGDSALYLCASSLPGVLYEQYFGPGTRLTVT.

The chain is built from TRBV6-1 and TRBJ1-5. The CDR3 loop spans 18 amino acids. The germline V gene encodes CDR1 MNHNS and CDR2 SASEGT. This CDR3 is CASSENEFGLMGNQPQHF.

The CDR3 loop is CASSQEPLAGAQETQYF. V usage is TRBV4-1 and J usage is TRBJ2-5; TCRdb designates TRBD2, a call that cannot be tested without DNA. CDR1 is MGHRA and CDR2 is YSYEKL in the germline V gene. This CDR3 is built from 17 residues.

The chain carries TRBV19 and TRBJ2-2; no DNA is available, so the TRBD1 call from TCRdb remains unchecked. The CDR3 has 13 amino acids. The V gene's germline CDR1 is LNHDA and CDR2 SQIVND (reference sequence). The CDR3 spells CASIGQGSGELFF.